These T cell receptor beta chains were read from a single sample in a study of T-cell memory formation after mild COVID-19. Each CDR3 protein is one row after TCRdb ran MiXCR on the 5' RACE reads. The sample contains about 180,000 distinct CDR3 sequences, approximately 18% of which appear only once. Sequenced sample: PBMCs or a T cell subset sorted from them (not recorded which). The receptors here all came from a man younger than 30 who had mild COVID-19 (a few samples of this study predate the infection). Cell type and time point are not known. CDR3s include the opening cysteine and the closing phenylalanine or tryptophan. A D gene is named only where the DNA matches it firmly. The listing skips clone size in some rows; elsewhere it reads once, few, many or a size class.

CDR3 DNA | CDR3 protein | V gene | D gene | clone size | J gene
TGTGCCAGCAGCTTGCCCCAGGGGGCGTCAGATACGCAGTATTTT | CASSLPQGASDTQYF | TRBV5-6 | TRBD1 | - | TRBJ2-3
TGCGCCAGCAGCTTGGTTCCCGTGAACTCCGGGGCCAACGTCCTGACTTTC | CASSLVPVNSGANVLTF | TRBV5-1 | - | few | TRBJ2-6
TGTGCCAGCAGCCAAGTGAGGAATTCACCCCTCCACTTT | CASSQVRNSPLHF | TRBV3-1 | - | few | TRBJ1-6
TGTGCCAGCAGCTTCCAGAGACAGCTCGGGGAGACCCAGTACTTC | CASSFQRQLGETQYF | TRBV7-2 | - | - | TRBJ2-5
TGCGCCAGCAGCTTCGAAGGGGCTGGCGCCAACGTCCTGACTTTC | CASSFEGAGANVLTF | TRBV5-1 | - | - | TRBJ2-6
TGCGCCAGCAGCCGAACCGGGACAGTCGACAATGAGCAGTTCTTC | CASSRTGTVDNEQFF | TRBV4-1 | TRBD1 | few | TRBJ2-1
TGCGCCAGCAGCCCCGGGACAGTCGTGGCTGAAGCTTTCTTT | CASSPGTVVAEAFF | TRBV5-1 | TRBD1 | few | TRBJ1-1
TGCAGTGCTAGACGCACAGAGACCCAGTACTTC | CSARRTETQYF | TRBV20-1 | - | - | TRBJ2-5
TGTGCCAGCAGCTTAACGTACGGACCAGGCACAGATACGCAGTATTTT | CASSLTYGPGTDTQYF | TRBV7-3 | - | - | TRBJ2-3
TGTGCCAGCAGTTGGAGTACAGGGCAGCCCCAGCATTTT | CASSWSTGQPQHF | TRBV6-5 | - | - | TRBJ1-5
TGTGCCAGCATCAGGCTACGGGGTCAGCCCCAGCATTTT | CASIRLRGQPQHF | TRBV7-3 | - | - | TRBJ1-5
TGCGCCAGCAGCGAGGGACTAGCCGGTGAGCAGTTCTTC | CASSEGLAGEQFF | TRBV5-1 | TRBD2 | few | TRBJ2-1
TGTGCCAGCACCTATGTGGGGGGGGCCTACAATGAGCAGTTCTTC | CASTYVGGAYNEQFF | TRBV6-2/TRBV6-3 | TRBD2 | - | TRBJ2-1
TGCGCCAGCAGCACTACGGGGGAGGGGCTGAACATTCAGTACTTC | CASSTTGEGLNIQYF | TRBV5-1 | TRBD2 | many | TRBJ2-4
TGTGCCAGCAGCATCGGACAGGCACAGAATGAAAAACTGTTTTTT | CASSIGQAQNEKLFF | TRBV12-3/TRBV12-4 | TRBD1 | - | TRBJ1-4
TGTGCCAGCTCACAGGGGGGAGGACAATCCTACGAGCAGTACTTC | CASSQGGGQSYEQYF | TRBV18 | - | - | TRBJ2-7
TGTGCCAGCAGGTTAAAGGAAAGGGGGATGGGGACCCAGTACTTC | CASRLKERGMGTQYF | TRBV5-4 | - | - | TRBJ2-5
TGCAGTGCCACCTCCCCTCCAGATACGCAGTATTTT | CSATSPPDTQYF | TRBV20-1 | - | - | TRBJ2-3
TGTGCCACCAGTGATTGGGGGCAGGGAAGCTACAATGAGCAGTTCTTC | CATSDWGQGSYNEQFF | TRBV24-1 | - | - | TRBJ2-1
TGCGCCAGCAGCTGGGCCGGGGCGGGCACAGATACGCAGTATTTT | CASSWAGAGTDTQYF | TRBV5-1 | - | few | TRBJ2-3
TGTGCCAGCAGCCTCACGTCGGGACAGGGACCCTACGAGCAGTACTTC | CASSLTSGQGPYEQYF | TRBV9 | TRBD1 | - | TRBJ2-7
TGCAGTGCTAGCGAGCACGGACAGGGGTATGGCTACACCTTC | CSASEHGQGYGYTF | TRBV20-1 | TRBD1 | few | TRBJ1-2
TGCGCCAGCAGCTTGGACTCACAGGGACCTGGAAACACCATATATTTT | CASSLDSQGPGNTIYF | TRBV5-1 | - | few | TRBJ1-3
TGTGCCAGCAGGGACACGGGCCGCATACAGACCCAGTACTTC | CASRDTGRIQTQYF | TRBV7-9 | - | - | TRBJ2-5
TGTGCCAGCAGTGAGGGGACTAGCGGGAGCACAGATACGCAGTATTTT | CASSEGTSGSTDTQYF | TRBV6-4 | TRBD2 | - | TRBJ2-3